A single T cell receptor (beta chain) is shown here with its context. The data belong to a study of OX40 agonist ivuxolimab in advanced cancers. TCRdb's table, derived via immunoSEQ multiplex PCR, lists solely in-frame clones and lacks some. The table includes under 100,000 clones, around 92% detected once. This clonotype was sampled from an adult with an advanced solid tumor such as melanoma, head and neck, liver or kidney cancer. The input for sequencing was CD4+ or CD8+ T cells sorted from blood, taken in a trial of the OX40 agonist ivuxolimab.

CDR3 nucleotides: TGTGCCAGCAGCCACGGGACAGGGACAACTGAAGCTTTCTTT. It specifies CASSHGTGTTEAFF. This chain joins TRBV14 and TRBJ1-1; TRBD1 matches 9 bases. The V gene end was trimmed by 3 bases and the J gene end by 5 bases; junction bases not matched to a gene: 4. The germline V gene encodes CDR1 SGHDN and CDR2 FVKESK. This CDR3 is built from 14 residues.